The 31 T cell receptor beta chains in this list originate from one sample, sequenced in a study of post-analysis software for immune sequencing data (dated by TCRdb to about 2015). Receptor libraries were prepared by PCR. Sequenced using an Illumina HiSeq 2500. To reduce PCR and sequencing biases, unique molecular identifiers were built into the TCR beta cDNA libraries. Using fastp at Q25 and MiXCR, TCRdb reprocessed the public reads and kept productive beta chains. Each entry merges the rows of one CDR3 protein and shows their most common DNA and genes. The sample yields roughly 400,000 distinct CDR3 sequences; approximately 42% were counted once. 6.5% to 8% of the sample is taken by the ten largest. Results and caveats for the whole study, not just this receptor: Significantly higher frequencies in patients than in controls were found for a few TRBV segments, including TRBV5-6, TRBV5-1 and TRBV20-1.

No antigen has been identified for these receptors. Sequenced material: blood. These receptors were collected from a girl aged 2 to 10 with multiple sclerosis.

J is TRBJ1-5 and V is TRBV6-5, with D possibly matching TRBD1 (5 bases). Between the trimmed V and J ends, which lost 6 bases and 0 bases, there was a span of 15 bases. This CDR3 is built from 16 residues. Germline CDR1 and CDR2: MNHEY and SVGAGI. The CDR3 DNA reads TGTGCCAGCAGACCGGTGGGGGGGAATAGCAATCAGCCCCAGCATTTT. This codes for CASRPVGGNSNQPQHF.

The chain links TRBV25-1 to TRBJ1-2; TRBD1 aligns across 7 bases. The V and J ends lost 6 bases and 5 bases, in that order; junction bases with no gene match: 9. Germline-derived CDR1 and CDR2 are MGHDK and SYGVNS. CDR3 length: 14 residues. CDR3 sequence: CASRDTGQCYGYTF. CDR3 DNA sequence: TGTGCCAGCAGGGACACGGGACAGTGTTATGGCTACACCTTC.

The rearrangement links TRBV7-3 to TRBJ2-1; perhaps TRBD2 as D (6 bases). V lost 1 base and J lost 5, with 9 bases in between. This CDR3 has 14 residues. CDR1 is SGHTA and CDR2 is FQGTGA in the germline V gene. CDR3 DNA sequence: TGTGCCAGCAGCTTAATGCGGGGCGACAATGAGCAGTTCTTC. Encoded protein: CASSLMRGDNEQFF.

A few counts support this clonotype. This chain joins TRBV5-5 and TRBJ1-6; 7 positions match TRBD1. The germline V gene encodes CDR1 SGHKS and CDR2 YYEKEE (reference sequence). V lost 4 bases to trimming and J lost 10 bases; unmatched junction nucleotides: 11. This CDR3 is 15 amino acids long. The CDR3 bases are TGTGCCAGCAGCCCTGGGACAGTGGGGAAATCACCCCTCCACTTT. Translated, it gives CASSPGTVGKSPLHF.

This clonotype was seen more than once but under ten times. V gene TRBV4-1 combines with J gene TRBJ1-2, with TRBD1 as a possible D gene (5 bases). There are 16 residues in the CDR3. The V and J ends lost 3 bases and 8 bases respectively, with 22 bases between them. Germline V gives CDR1 MGHRA, CDR2 YSYEKL. The CDR3 sequence is CASSHMGQQGYDGYTF. CDR3 DNA sequence: TGCGCCAGCAGCCATATGGGGCAGCAAGGATACGACGGCTACACCTTC.

The chain carries TRBV9 and TRBJ2-3, with 10 bases fitting TRBD2. Germline CDR1 SGDLS, CDR2 YYNGEE. This CDR3 has 17 residues. V dropped 0 bases and J dropped 1; count of bases not matched to a gene: 5. CDR3 loop: CASSVVSGTSGTDTQYF. The CDR3, as DNA: TGTGCCAGCAGCGTAGTGTCCGGGACTAGCGGCACAGATACGCAGTATTTT.

V usage is TRBV12-5 and J usage is TRBJ2-4; possibly TRBD2 for D (5 bases). The last part of the DNA fits TRBJ2-7 better; the J call may be wrong. Germline-derived CDR1 and CDR2 are LGHNT and FRNRAP. The CDR3 is made up of 12 amino acids. CDR3 DNA sequence: TGTGCTAGTGCGGGGTGGATGGACGAGCAGTACTTC. It is translated as CASAGWMDEQYF.

In nucleotides, the CDR3 is TGTGCCAGCAGCCAGGACCGGGGGGGAGGTTTGGAGACCCAGTACTTC. It codes for CASSQDRGGGLETQYF. The chain carries TRBV5-4 and TRBJ2-5; 8 bases map to TRBD2. Trimming at V came to 4 bases and at J to 5 bases, leaving 13 bases not matched to a gene. CDR3 length equals 16 residues. Germline V lookup: CDR1 SGHNT, CDR2 YYREEE (reference sequence).

V is TRBV27 and J is TRBJ2-5; 7 positions match TRBD2. CDR3 size: 16 residues. Germline CDR1 and CDR2: MNHEY and SMNVEV (reference sequence). The junction had 16 bases not matched to a gene; V was cut back by 8 bases and J by 4 bases. CDR3 sequence reads: CASSRRSWGGSETQYF. Here the CDR3 DNA reads TGTGCCAGCTCCCGCCGGAGTTGGGGAGGGTCAGAGACCCAGTACTTC.

This clonotype has at least ten counts. Its ends do not fully match the called genes, so a read error is possible. The chain has TRBV7-2 and TRBJ2-1; the D gene could be TRBD1 or TRBD2 (6 bases each). CDR1 is SGHTA, CDR2 FQGNSA, per germline. The CDR3 contains 15 residues. CDR3 protein: CASSLAGGAYNEQFF. In DNA form, the CDR3 reads TGTGCTAGCAGCCTCGCCGGGGGCGCATACAATGAGCAGTTCTTC.

This chain uses TRBV7-3 with TRBJ2-3, with 7 bases matching TRBD1. V dropped 5 bases and J dropped 0; count of bases not matched to a gene: 8. The CDR3 totals 16 residues. Germline CDR1 SGHTA, CDR2 FQGTGA. The CDR3: CASSQRVTGSTDTQYF. The CDR3 nucleotides are TGTGCCAGCAGCCAAAGGGTGACAGGGAGCACAGATACGCAGTATTTT. Variable domain in full (rest from reference TRBV7-3 and TRBJ2-3): GAGVSQTPSNKVTEKGKYVELRCDPISGHTALYWYRQSLGQGPEFLIYFQGTGAADDSGLPNDRFFAVRPEGSVSTLKIQRTERGDSAVYLCASSQRVTGSTDTQYFGPGTRLTVL.

On this clonotype: A read error may account for a junction end that differs from germline. The V and J genes are TRBV12-3 or TRBV12-4 and TRBJ2-7; D is perhaps TRBD2 (8 bases). The CDR3 runs to 18 residues. Here the CDR3 reads CGSSFFRGRSGSSYEQYF. The CDR3, as DNA: TGTGGCAGCAGTTTTTTCAGGGGGAGGAGCGGGAGCTCCTACGAGCAGTACTTC.

V and J are TRBV29-1 and TRBJ2-7; D is possibly TRBD1 or TRBD2 (6 bases each). V was cut by 4 bases and J by 0 bases, with 13 bases left in between. From germline, CDR1 is SQVTM and CDR2 ANQGSEA. This CDR3 comprises 14 residues. The CDR3, as DNA: TGCAGCGTTGTAGCGGAGGGGGGCTCCTACGAGCAGTACTTC. Translated: CSVVAEGGSYEQYF.

The chain couples TRBV25-1 to TRBJ2-3; D gene uncertain. V gave up 7 bases and J gave up 4 bases, with 18 bases separating them. The CDR3 has 15 residues. Germline V gene sequence: CDR1 MGHDK, CDR2 SYGVNS. This chain's CDR3 is CASTLKDPEADTQYF. CDR3 DNA: TGTGCCAGCACCCTAAAGGACCCAGAGGCAGATACGCAGTATTTT.

The rearrangement uses TRBV5-5 and TRBJ2-7; D gene uncertain. The CDR3 totals 11 residues. V gave up 4 bases and J gave up 3 bases, with 5 bases separating them. Germline values: CDR1 SGHKS, CDR2 YYEKEE (reference sequence). CDR3 coding DNA: TGTGCCAGCAGCATCCTCTACGAGCAGTACTTC. Protein product: CASSILYEQYF.

This clonotype was counted a few times. The chain recombines TRBV9 with TRBJ2-5, with a tentative D call TRBD2 (5 bases). The V end lost 0 bases, the J end lost 4 bases, and 13 bases lay between the germline ends. From germline, CDR1 is SGDLS and CDR2 YYNGEE. The CDR3 consists of 15 residues. The CDR3 nucleotides read TGTGCCAGCAGCGTAGCCCCGGGGAGCCCAGAGACCCAGTACTTC. Protein product: CASSVAPGSPETQYF.

This clonotype has a handful of counts. The chain uses TRBV12-3 or TRBV12-4 and TRBJ1-5; D call uncertain. The CDR3 sequence is 15 residues long. V lost 6 bases and J lost 5, with 17 bases in between. The CDR3 DNA follows: TGTGCCAGCAGCCAGACTCTTGGGGTTTATCAGCCCCAGCATTTT. It yields the protein CASSQTLGVYQPQHF.

This chain connects TRBV18 to TRBJ2-1; 8 positions agree with TRBD2. The CDR3 spans 15 residues. Germline CDR1 and CDR2: KGHSH and LQKENI. After removal of 3 bases from V and 3 bases from J, the junction contained 4 bases not matched to a gene. CDR3 nucleotides: TGTGCCAGCTCACCCCCAGCGGGGGACTACAATGAGCAGTTCTTC. Protein: CASSPPAGDYNEQFF. Full variable domain (outside the CDR3, taken from reference TRBV18 and TRBJ2-1): NAGVMQNPRHLVRRRGQEARLRCSPMKGHSHVYWYRQLPEEGLKFMVYLQKENIIDESGMPKERFSAEFPKEGPSILRIQQVVRGDSAAYFCASSPPAGDYNEQFFGPGTRLTVL.

In its sample, this clonotype was seen a few times. This chain joins TRBV29-1 and TRBJ2-3; 7 nucleotides match TRBD2. Looked up from germline, CDR1 is SQVTM and CDR2 is ANQGSEA. V lost 5 bases, J lost 8 bases, and 4 bases stayed unmatched. This CDR3 comprises 11 residues. CDR3 in DNA: TGCAGCGTTTGGGGGGAGGGTACGCAGTATTTT. Encoded protein: CSVWGEGTQYF.

This clonotype showed up just once. This sequence joins TRBV20-1 and TRBJ1-6; possibly TRBD1 for D (5 bases). Trimming took 2 bases from V and 0 from J, leaving 14 bases between them. Germline V gene data show CDR1 as DFQATT and CDR2 as SNEGSKA (reference sequence). The CDR3 is 17 amino acids. For the CDR3, the DNA is TGCAGTGCTAGATGGTCGGACAAGAGCTCCTATAATTCACCCCTCCACTTT. This translates into CSARWSDKSSYNSPLHF.

The gene calls are TRBV18 and TRBJ1-5; the D is unclear. Germline V gene sequence: CDR1 KGHSH, CDR2 LQKENI. V lost 2 bases and J lost 4, with 6 bases in between. CDR3 size: 13 residues. The CDR3: CASSPTINQPQHF. The CDR3 nucleotides are TGTGCCAGCTCACCAACTATTAATCAGCCCCAGCATTTT.

The genes are TRBV5-1 and TRBJ2-5; tentatively, D is TRBD2 (5 bases). The CDR3 totals 15 residues. CDR1 and CDR2 from the germline V gene are SGHRS and YFSETQ. Trimming removed 4 bases from V and 11 bases from J, with 24 bases in between. For the CDR3, the DNA is TGCGCCAGCAGCGCCCCCCAACTAGGAACCAATGAGCAGTACTTC. This translates into CASSAPQLGTNEQYF.

This clonotype has a handful of counts. The rearrangement uses TRBV28 and TRBJ1-4; a possible D gene is TRBD1 (5 bases). This CDR3 has 13 amino acids. V lost 6 bases to trimming and J lost 11 bases, with 16 bases between them. Germline-derived CDR1 and CDR2 are MDHEN and SYDVKM. The CDR3, as DNA: TGTGCCAGCAGCCTAGGGACGGATCAGAAACTGTTTTTT. Translated, it gives CASSLGTDQKLFF.

This chain links TRBV5-1 with TRBJ2-3, with 10 bases aligning to TRBD2. The length of the CDR3 is 15 residues. V shed 1 base and J 4 bases; nucleotides not matched to a gene: 3. Germline V lookup: CDR1 SGHRS, CDR2 YFSETQ. The CDR3, as DNA: TGCGCCAGCAGCTTGCTAGCGGGAGTTGCAGATACGCAGTATTTT. Protein sequence: CASSLLAGVADTQYF. Supplemented by reference TRBV5-1 and TRBJ2-3, the full variable domain reads KAGVTQTPRYLIKTRGQQVTLSCSPISGHRSVSWYQQTPGQGLQFLFEYFSETQRNKGNFPGRFSGRQFSNSRSEMNVSTLELGDSALYLCASSLLAGVADTQYFGPGTRLTVL.

V and J are TRBV12-3 or TRBV12-4 and TRBJ1-2; 10 bases are a match to TRBD1. V gave up 6 bases and J gave up 5 bases; unmatched junction bases: 9. The CDR3 has 15 residues. The chain's CDR3 is CASRKHPGQGYGYTF. CDR3 sequence (DNA): TGTGCCAGCAGAAAACATCCGGGACAGGGGTATGGCTACACCTTC.

This chain connects TRBV7-6 to TRBJ2-1, with unresolved D. This CDR3 region has 14 residues. The V gene's germline CDR1 is SGHVS and CDR2 FNYEAQ. Trimming pared 3 bases from V and 4 bases from J, leaving 10 bases between. The CDR3 nucleotides are TGTGCCAGCAGCTTCACGACCCTTTACAATGAGCAGTTCTTC. This sequence encodes CASSFTTLYNEQFF.

The chain links TRBV7-2 to TRBJ1-5; D is perhaps TRBD1 (6 bases). Trimming left V 3 bases short and J 2 bases short, with 14 bases between. This CDR3 is built from 16 residues. Germline V lookup: CDR1 SGHTA, CDR2 FQGNSA. Here the CDR3 reads CASSLTGALGNQPQHF. CDR3 in DNA: TGTGCCAGCAGCTTGACGGGGGCGCTTGGCAATCAGCCCCAGCATTTT.

This clonotype was detected a few times. The chain carries TRBV7-9 and TRBJ1-5; D remains ambiguous. The V end was cut by 1 base, the J end by 5 bases, with 3 bases between. The CDR3 has 12 amino acids. The germline CDR1 and CDR2 sequences are SEHNR and FQNEAQ (reference sequence). CDR3 loop: CASSLEDQPQHF. In DNA, the CDR3 is TGTGCCAGCAGCTTAGAGGATCAGCCCCAGCATTTT. Supplemented by reference TRBV7-9 and TRBJ1-5, the full variable domain reads DTGVSQNPRHKITKRGQNVTFRCDPISEHNRLYWYRQTLGQGPEFLTYFQNEAQLEKSRLLSDRFSAERPKGSFSTLEIQRTEQGDSAMYLCASSLEDQPQHFGDGTRLSIL.

This clonotype was seen ten or more times. This chain connects TRBV6-6 to TRBJ2-4; D is uncertain. The CDR3 spans 15 residues. The V end was cut by 6 bases, the J end by 0 bases, with 12 bases between. From germline, CDR1 is MNHNY and CDR2 SVGAGI (reference sequence). The CDR3: CASSRTELAKNIQYF. DNA for the CDR3: TGTGCCAGCAGCCGCACAGAACTAGCCAAAAACATTCAGTACTTC.

The chain has TRBV29-1 and TRBJ2-1; no firm D call. The CDR3 totals 10 residues. The germline gives CDR1 SQVTM, CDR2 ANQGSEA. Trimming stripped 3 bases from V and 6 bases from J, with 3 bases between. The CDR3: CSVDANEQFF. The CDR3 DNA reads as TGCAGCGTTGACGCCAATGAGCAGTTCTTC.

The J gene is TRBJ2-1, the V gene TRBV12-3 or TRBV12-4; perhaps D is TRBD1 or TRBD2 (5 bases each). There are 13 residues in the CDR3. V was pared by 6 bases and J by 10 bases, with 16 bases between. DNA of the CDR3: TGTGCCAGCAGCCCACGGGACGGCGTCGAGCAGTTCTTC. As protein: CASSPRDGVEQFF.